Listed below are T cell receptor beta chains from one sample, sequenced in a study of response to subunit inactivated influenza vaccine. TCRdb itself ran the RT-PCR reads through MiXCR, one entry per CDR3 protein. The sample includes just over 300,000 distinct CDR3 sequences, just over 20% of them seen just once. The input for sequencing was PBMCs from blood, taken approximately 22 months after vaccination. These receptors all come from a man between 50 and 70 years old who received an inactivated influenza vaccine. Each CDR3 is given with its conserved first and last residue. D genes are given only for firm matches. Clone size appears in some rows only: once, few, many, or a class for an expanded clone.

NA	TRBV5-1	NA	TRBJ2-2	TGCGCCAGCAGCTTGACAGGGAACGGGGAGCTGTTTTTT	CASSLTGNGELFF
TRBD1	TRBV4-3	NA	TRBJ1-4	TGCGCCAGCAGCCAAGATCTGCCGGGACAGGGTTATGAAAAACTGTTTTTT	CASSQDLPGQGYEKLFF
NA	TRBV2	NA	TRBJ2-3	TGTGCCAGCAGTGAAGGCTATACGCAGTATTTT	CASSEGYTQYF
NA	TRBV10-1	many	TRBJ2-1	TGCGCCAGCAGTGAGTCGTATGTAGGAGAGCAGTTCTTC	CASSESYVGEQFF
NA	TRBV2	NA	TRBJ2-6	TGTGCCAGCAGTTTTATGAACTCTGGGGCCAACGTCCTGACTTTC	CASSFMNSGANVLTF
NA	TRBV6-1	few	TRBJ1-3	TGTGCCAGCAGCGACAGGTTCTCTGGAAACACCATATATTTT	CASSDRFSGNTIYF
NA	TRBV2	NA	TRBJ1-6	TGTACCAGCAGTAACAGGGCCCCATACCGTCTTTTGAATTCACCCCTCCACTTT	CTSSNRAPYRLLNSPLHF
NA	TRBV20-1	NA	TRBJ1-6	TGCAGTGCTAGACGTCCAGGGACTAATTCACCCCTCCACTTT	CSARRPGTNSPLHF
TRBD2	TRBV7-2	few	TRBJ2-1	TGTGCCAGCAGCACCCCTCCTGGCGGGGGGGCCCTTGATGAGCAGTTCTTC	CASSTPPGGGALDEQFF
NA	TRBV4-1	NA	TRBJ2-2	TGCGCCAGCAGCCAACATGAAAACACCGGGGAGCTGTTTTTT	CASSQHENTGELFF
NA	TRBV6-6	NA	TRBJ2-1	TGTGCCAGCAGTTACGAACGTGAGCAGTTCTTC	CASSYEREQFF
TRBD1	TRBV5-1	few	TRBJ2-7	TGCGCCAGCAGCATGACAGGGAACAAGGGATACTCCTACGAGCAGTACTTC	CASSMTGNKGYSYEQYF
TRBD2	TRBV29-1	NA	TRBJ2-5	TGCAGCGTTGAAGACCACGCGGGGGGGACCCAGTACTTC	CSVEDHAGGTQYF
NA	TRBV18	NA	TRBJ1-2	TGTGCCAGCTCACCGGACGTCTACTATGGCTACACCTTC	CASSPDVYYGYTF
NA	TRBV6-2/TRBV6-3	NA	TRBJ1-1	TGTGCCAGCAAGGTGGCCGACCGGGGCACTGAAGCTTTCTTT	CASKVADRGTEAFF
NA	TRBV19	few	TRBJ1-2	TGTGCCAGTAGTATAAGGGCAGGAGCCTATGGCTACACCTTC	CASSIRAGAYGYTF
NA	TRBV7-2	few	TRBJ1-4	TGTGCCAGCAGCCCGTTTGGCAGGGGAGGGGAAAAACTGTTTTTT	CASSPFGRGGEKLFF
TRBD1	TRBV29-1	NA	TRBJ2-1	TGCAGCGTTGGACCGGGACAGGGCACCCATGAGCAGTTCTTC	CSVGPGQGTHEQFF
TRBD1	TRBV19	NA	TRBJ1-2	TGTGCCAGTAGTATAACTCCTTACAGGGGCGCCTATGGCTACACCTTC	CASSITPYRGAYGYTF
NA	TRBV4-3	few	TRBJ2-4	TGCGCCAGCAGCCCCCAGGACAGCCAAAACATTCAGTACTTC	CASSPQDSQNIQYF
NA	TRBV4-1	NA	TRBJ1-3	TGCGCCAGCAGCCAAGATCCGAATAACTCTGGAAACACCATATATTTT	CASSQDPNNSGNTIYF
TRBD2	TRBV9	NA	TRBJ2-2	TGTGCCAGCAGCGTAGACCCCCCGGGGGGGGGCACCGGGGAGCCGTTTTTT	CASSVDPPGGGTGEPFF
TRBD1	TRBV7-9	few	TRBJ1-2	TGTGCCAGCAGCTCCTCGGAAATCGGGACAGTAAACTATGGCTACACCTTC	CASSSSEIGTVNYGYTF
TRBD2	TRBV10-3	NA	TRBJ2-3	TGTGCCATCACGGGGTCTAGCGGGGCTAGCACAGATACGCAGTATTTT	CAITGSSGASTDTQYF
NA	TRBV4-1	few	TRBJ2-1	TGCGCCAGCAGCCAAGTACACGGAGCGCAGCAGTTCTTC	CASSQVHGAQQFF
TRBD1	TRBV20-1	few	TRBJ1-4	TGCAGTGCTTGGGGACAGGGAAACGAAAAACTGTTTTTT	CSAWGQGNEKLFF
TRBD2	TRBV4-1	once	TRBJ2-2	TGCGCCAGCAGCCAAGCCCTAGCGGGAGTCGGCACCGGGAAGCTGTTTTTT	CASSQALAGVGTGKLFF
TRBD1	TRBV6-6	many	TRBJ1-5	TGTGCCAGCAAACAGGGGCCGAATCAGCCCCAGCATTTT	CASKQGPNQPQHF
NA	TRBV5-4	few	TRBJ1-1	TGTGCCAGCAGCTTAGGGGGAGGGGTTATGAACACTGAAGCTTTCTTT	CASSLGGGVMNTEAFF
NA	TRBV6-2/TRBV6-3	few	TRBJ1-1	TGTGCCAGCAGCTTCTCGGAGCTCACTGAAGCTTTCTTT	CASSFSELTEAFF
TRBD2	TRBV7-2	NA	TRBJ2-2	TGTGCCAGCAGGGCTAGCGGGGCCAACACCGGGGAGCTGTTTTTT	CASRASGANTGELFF
NA	TRBV29-1	few	TRBJ1-3	TGCAGCGTTGTGTTTTACGGGGGGCATGGAAACACCATATATTTT	CSVVFYGGHGNTIYF
TRBD2	TRBV4-1	few	TRBJ2-7	TGCGCCAGCAGCCAGCGGCGGGGGGCCGACTCCTACGAGCAGTACTTC	CASSQRRGADSYEQYF
TRBD1	TRBV7-6	many	TRBJ1-6	TGTGCCAGCAGCTTAGAGGGGGCCTTTAATTCACCCCTCCACTTT	CASSLEGAFNSPLHF
TRBD1	TRBV2	NA	TRBJ1-2	TGTGCCAGCAGTGAAGACGGGACAGGGAGTGATGGCTACACCTTC	CASSEDGTGSDGYTF
NA	TRBV18	many	TRBJ1-5	TGTGCCAGCTCACCGAATCAAGGGTTACGGAGCAATCAGCCCCAGCATTTT	CASSPNQGLRSNQPQHF